This T cell receptor beta chain was sequenced in a study of blood T cells in healthy people across ages. Together with a sample-barcoded 5' primer, a J-beta primer mix was included in a second PCR lasting about 7 to 12 cycles. TCRdb itself ran the 5' RACE reads through MiXCR, one entry per CDR3 protein. The table has about 650,000 distinct CDR3 sequences, about 32% seen once. Study-wide results and caveats: Total diversity from one million sequenced T cells was likely underestimated.

Many counts were recorded for this clonotype. Its specificity is not known. V gave up 6 bases and J gave up 3 bases, with 12 bases separating them. CDR3 length: 13 residues. Germline V gene sequence: CDR1 SGHRS, CDR2 YFSETQ. J is TRBJ2-5 and V is TRBV5-1, with D tentatively TRBD1 (5 bases). This TCR derives from an elderly woman in good health. Sequencing input: blood. This CDR3 reads CASTADRKETQYF. Written as DNA, the CDR3 is TGCGCCAGCACCGCCGACAGAAAAGAGACCCAGTACTTC.